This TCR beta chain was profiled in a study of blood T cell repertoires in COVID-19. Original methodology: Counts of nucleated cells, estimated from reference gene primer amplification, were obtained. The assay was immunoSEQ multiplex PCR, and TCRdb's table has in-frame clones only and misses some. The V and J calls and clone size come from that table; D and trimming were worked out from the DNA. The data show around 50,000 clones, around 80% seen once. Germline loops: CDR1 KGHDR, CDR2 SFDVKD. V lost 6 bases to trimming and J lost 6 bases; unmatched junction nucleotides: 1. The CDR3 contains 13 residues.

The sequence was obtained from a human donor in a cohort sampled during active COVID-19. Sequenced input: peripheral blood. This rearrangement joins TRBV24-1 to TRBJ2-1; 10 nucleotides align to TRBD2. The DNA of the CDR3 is TGTGCCACCAGTTGGACTAGCGGCAATGAGCAGTTCTTC. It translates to CATSWTSGNEQFF.